The rows below give T cell receptor beta chains drawn from one sample of a study of Ad26.COV2.S vaccination and SARS-CoV-2 variants. TCRdb's table, derived via immunoSEQ multiplex PCR, lists solely in-frame clones and lacks some. The sample has 350,000 to 450,000 clones, approximately 83% seen once; the top ten hold approximately 7.8%. Sample: peripheral blood, taken in a trial of Ad26.COV2.S vaccine versus placebo. These TCRs come from a person between 18 and 59 years old who received the Ad26.COV2.S COVID-19 vaccine or a placebo. Each CDR3 is given with its conserved first and last residue. Each record gives: V gene, J gene, D gene, clone size, CDR3 protein, CDR3 DNA. D genes are given only for firm matches. Clone sizes are given selectively: once, few, many, or a class where the clone is expanded.

>TRBV4-2|TRBJ2-5|TRBD2|once
CASSQVRGGQETQYF
TGTGCCAGCAGCCAAGTCCGGGGGGGACAAGAGACCCAGTACTTC
>TRBV2|TRBJ1-6|TRBD1|-
CASREATGLSSPLHF
TGTGCCAGCAGGGAAGCGACAGGGTTGAGTTCACCCCTCCACTTT
>TRBV5-1|TRBJ2-5|TRBD1|-
CASSLTGVGETQYF
TGCGCCAGCAGCTTGACAGGGGTTGGAGAGACCCAGTACTTC
>TRBV25-1|TRBJ1-1|TRBD1|-
CASSDRQGIAEAFF
TGTGCCAGCAGTGATCGACAGGGTATCGCTGAAGCTTTCTTT
>TRBV7-8|TRBJ1-5|TRBD1|-
CASSLAGQGNQPQHF
TGTGCCAGCAGCTTAGCGGGACAGGGGAATCAGCCCCAGCATTTT
>TRBV10-3|TRBJ2-7|-|-
CAISWTGREQYF
TGTGCCATCAGTTGGACTGGGCGCGAGCAGTACTTC
>TRBV14|TRBJ2-1|-|-
CASSHNSISYNEQFF
TGTGCCAGCAGCCATAACAGTATATCCTACAATGAGCAGTTCTTC
>TRBV9|TRBJ2-7|-|once
CASSEGLGYEQYF
TGTGCCAGCAGCGAGGGATTAGGTTACGAGCAGTACTTC
>TRBV2|TRBJ1-2|TRBD1|-
CASSEQGSYGYTF
TGTGCCAGCAGCGAACAGGGGAGCTATGGCTACACCTTC
>TRBV6-5|TRBJ1-6|TRBD1|once
CASSYSTGADNSPLHF
TGTGCCAGCAGTTACTCGACAGGGGCAGATAATTCACCCCTCCACTTT
>TRBV6-5|TRBJ2-7|-|-
CASSFNRPYEQYF
TGTGCCAGCAGTTTCAACAGGCCCTACGAGCAGTACTTC
>TRBV4-1|TRBJ1-2|-|-
CASSQSRGRLIMNYGYTF
TGCGCCAGCAGCCAGAGCCGAGGGCGGTTGATAATGAACTATGGCTACACCTTC
>TRBV5-4|TRBJ1-1|-|-
CASSLAQGNTEAFF
TGTGCCAGCAGCTTGGCGCAGGGTAACACTGAAGCTTTCTTT
>TRBV10-3|TRBJ2-3|-|-
CAISAGGGFGTDTQYF
TGTGCCATCAGTGCTGGAGGGGGTTTTGGCACAGATACGCAGTATTTT
>TRBV12-3/TRBV12-4|TRBJ2-7|-|-
CASSLAGYEQYF
TGTGCCAGCAGTTTAGCCGGTTACGAGCAGTACTTC
>TRBV6-1|TRBJ1-5|TRBD1|-
CASSEGTGGQPQHF
TGTGCCAGCAGCGAAGGGACAGGGGGCCAGCCCCAGCATTTT
>TRBV7-8|TRBJ1-5|-|few
CASSLTFDRINQPQHF
TGTGCCAGCAGCTTGACATTCGACAGGATCAATCAGCCCCAGCATTTT
>TRBV13|TRBJ2-5|-|once
CASSQLQGSPETQYF
TGTGCCAGCAGCCAGTTACAGGGATCCCCAGAGACCCAGTACTTC
>TRBV12-5|TRBJ2-7|-|-
CASGFRGYNEQYF
TGTGCTAGTGGTTTTAGGGGCTACAACGAGCAGTACTTC
>TRBV5-1|TRBJ2-6|-|-
CASSLGLQGGRAANVLTF
TGCGCCAGCAGCTTGGGCCTTCAGGGGGGAAGAGCGGCCAACGTCCTGACTTTC
>TRBV5-4|TRBJ2-2|TRBD2|-
CASSLRTSGVYTGELFF
TGTGCCAGCAGCTTGAGGACTAGCGGAGTATACACCGGGGAGCTGTTTTTT
>TRBV6-4|TRBJ1-2|-|-
CASSDPRATTEFYGYTF
TGTGCCAGCAGTGACCCGAGAGCCACGACAGAGTTCTATGGCTACACCTTC
>TRBV13|TRBJ1-1|-|-
CASSFGYGDTEAFF
TGTGCCAGCAGCTTTGGGTATGGGGACACTGAAGCTTTCTTT
>TRBV19|TRBJ1-2|-|-
CAVGGETNEYGYTF
TGTGCCGTAGGGGGAGAAACTAACGAATATGGCTACACCTTC
>TRBV5-1|TRBJ2-1|TRBD2|-
CASSSSGAPYNEQFF
TGCGCCAGCAGTAGTAGCGGGGCGCCCTACAATGAGCAGTTCTTC
>TRBV25-1|TRBJ1-1|-|-
CASSEDPEANTEAFF
TGTGCCAGCAGTGAAGACCCGGAAGCGAACACTGAAGCTTTCTTT
>TRBV6-4|TRBJ2-3|-|-
CASSAGASSPNTQYF
TGTGCCAGCAGTGCAGGAGCTAGCTCCCCTAATACGCAGTATTTT
>TRBV9|TRBJ2-7|TRBD2|-
CASSPGGGQQYF
TGTGCCAGCAGCCCCGGCGGGGGTCAGCAGTACTTC
>TRBV7-9|TRBJ2-1|-|-
CASSLLQGNNEQFF
TGTGCCAGCAGCTTATTGCAGGGCAACAATGAGCAGTTCTTC
>TRBV2|TRBJ1-4|-|-
CASRTGLANEKLFF
TGTGCCAGCAGAACCGGGTTGGCTAATGAAAAACTGTTTTTT
>TRBV7-3|TRBJ1-2|TRBD1|-
CASSRDSSDGYTF
TGTGCCAGCAGCCGGGACAGTTCCGATGGCTACACCTTC
>TRBV6-4|TRBJ2-1|TRBD2|-
CASSAAGDISEQFF
TGTGCCAGCAGTGCGGCGGGAGATATTAGTGAGCAGTTCTTC
>TRBV10-3|TRBJ2-7|-|-
CAISPRTGSYEQYF
TGTGCCATCAGCCCACGGACGGGTTCCTACGAGCAGTACTTC
>TRBV7-6|TRBJ2-1|TRBD2|-
CASSHSGGDLNEQFF
TGTGCCAGCAGCCATTCCGGGGGGGACCTCAATGAGCAGTTCTTC
>TRBV3-1/TRBV3-2|TRBJ1-3|TRBD1|-
CASSQPSGGGGNTIYF
TGTGCCAGCAGCCAACCATCAGGGGGCGGTGGAAACACCATATATTTT